This T cell receptor beta chain was sequenced for a study of T cells in Graves' hyperthyroidism and ophthalmopathy. The trim removed 2 bases at V and 4 bases at J, leaving 11 bases unmatched. CDR3 length: 16 amino acids. Germline CDR1 and CDR2: SEHNR and FQNEAQ (reference sequence). This clonotype was recorded once. Amplification of TCR beta CDR3 regions used RNA as the template. The primer set for the first-round RT-PCR of the TCR CDR3 was HTBI. TCRdb reprocessed the multiplex PCR reads with MiXCR, giving one entry per CDR3 protein. There are about 720,000 distinct CDR3 sequences in the sample; about 16% occur only once, and around 8% lies in the top ten.

The genes are TRBV7-9 and TRBJ2-7, with 7 bases lining up with TRBD2. This TCR came from a man between 18 and 35 years old with Graves' hyperthyroidism. Sequencing was carried out using blood. CDR3 in amino acids: CASSLMGRDYQYEQYF. Here the CDR3 DNA reads TGTGCCAGCAGCTTAATGGGCCGGGACTACCAATACGAGCAGTACTTC. Drawing the rest from reference TRBV7-9 and TRBJ2-7, the complete variable domain is DTGVSQNPRHKITKRGQNVTFRCDPISEHNRLYWYRQTLGQGPEFLTYFQNEAQLEKSRLLSDRFSAERPKGSFSTLEIQRTEQGDSAMYLCASSLMGRDYQYEQYFGPGTRLTVT.